This entry lists 19 T cell receptor beta chains sequenced from one sample in a study of T cells in Graves' hyperthyroidism and ophthalmopathy. RNA transcripts gave rise to amplified TCR beta CDR3 regions. The primer set for the first-round RT-PCR of the TCR CDR3 was HTBI. Each CDR3 protein gets one entry after TCRdb re-called the multiplex PCR reads with MiXCR. The data show about 840,000 distinct CDR3 sequences, 35% to 40% seen once. Sequencing used blood. Source of these receptors: a man aged 18-30 years with Graves' hyperthyroidism.

The rearrangement uses TRBV6-6 and TRBJ1-5; D is possibly TRBD1 (6 bases). V lost 2 bases and J 7 bases, leaving 18 bases between the germline ends. Germline V gives CDR1 MNHNY, CDR2 SVGAGI (reference sequence). This CDR3 contains 16 residues. CDR3 sequence: CASSYIKQGPMQPQHF. CDR3 DNA sequence: TGTGCCAGCAGTTACATCAAGCAGGGGCCTATGCAGCCCCAGCATTTT.

This clonotype was seen many times. Here the CDR3 DNA reads TGCGCCAGCAATATCAATTCACCCCTCCACTTT. This sequence encodes CASNINSPLHF. The chain recombines TRBV10-2 with TRBJ1-6, with D unresolved. Germline V gives CDR1 WSHSY, CDR2 SAAADI. The CDR3 is 11 residues long. V lost 7 bases, J lost 7 bases, and 5 bases lay in between.

Ten or more counts support this clonotype. The chain employs TRBV2 and TRBJ2-2; no reliable D call. Germline CDR1 SNHLY, CDR2 FYNNEI. The CDR3 consists of 13 residues. V was pared by 4 bases and J by 2 bases, with 5 bases between. CDR3 residues: CASSGSNTGELFF. The CDR3, as DNA: TGTGCCAGCAGTGGAAGTAACACCGGGGAGCTGTTTTTT. The full variable domain, in which reference TRBV2 and TRBJ2-2 provide the parts outside the CDR3, is EPEVTQTPSHQVTQMGQEVILRCVPISNHLYFYWYRQILGQKVEFLVSFYNNEISEKSEIFDDQFSVERPDGSNFTLKIRSTKLEDSAMYFCASSGSNTGELFFGEGSRLTVL.

Concerning this clonotype: The conserved final phenylalanine or tryptophan is absent from the CDR3, which likely points to a read error. No DNA is shown, since the ends of the CDR3 on it are uncertain; the CDR3 is the one TCRdb lists. The rearrangement joins TRBV29-1 to TRBJ2-5; TRBD2, as called in the table, went unchecked against the DNA. Germline CDR1 is SQVTM and CDR2 is ANQGSEA. Ends included, the CDR3 has 15 residues. The CDR3 loop is CSVAGLAGVQETQMS.

This clonotype was detected ten times or more. V is TRBV9 and J is TRBJ2-7; D tentatively reads TRBD1 or TRBD2 (5 bases each). This CDR3 contains 15 residues. The ends were cut back, 0 bases at V and 2 bases at J, with 12 bases in the middle. Germline V CDR1 and CDR2: SGDLS, YYNGEE. The CDR3 coding sequence is TGTGCCAGCAGCGTAGAAGCCGGGGCGCCCTACGAGCAGTACTTC. It codes for CASSVEAGAPYEQYF.

A note on this clonotype: A much bigger clone sits one base away, suggesting this may be a read error. V gene TRBV7-9 combines with J gene TRBJ1-1, with D perhaps TRBD1 (6 bases). Germline values: CDR1 SEHNR, CDR2 FQNEAQ (reference sequence). This CDR3 is 14 amino acids long. The CDR3 nucleotides are TGTGCCGGCAGCTCCTACAGGGTGAACACTGAAGCTTTCTTT. Amino acids: CAGSSYRVNTEAFF. The whole variable domain, remainder taken from reference TRBV7-9 and TRBJ1-1, is DTGVSQNPRHKITKRGQNVTFRCDPISEHNRLYWYRQTLGQGPEFLTYFQNEAQLEKSRLLSDRFSAERPKGSFSTLEIQRTEQGDSAMYLCAGSSYRVNTEAFFGQGTRLTVV.

This clonotype was counted only a few times. The rearrangement links TRBV5-1 to TRBJ1-6; 7 nucleotides agree with TRBD1. From germline, CDR1 is SGHRS and CDR2 YFSETQ. The CDR3 runs 17 residues. After removal of 5 bases from V and 3 bases from J, the junction contained 11 bases not matched to a gene. The CDR3 protein is CASSRDSLQYYNSPLHF. CDR3 bases: TGCGCCAGCAGTCGGGACAGCCTACAGTACTATAATTCACCCCTCCACTTT.

The chain uses TRBV10-3 and TRBJ2-7, with 8 positions matching TRBD1. The CDR3 consists of 11 residues. V lost 10 bases, J lost 3 bases, and 2 bases stayed unmatched. The germline V gene has CDR1 ENHRY and CDR2 SYGVKD. CDR3 residues: CATDRGYEQYF. DNA for the CDR3: TGTGCCACCGACAGGGGCTACGAGCAGTACTTC.

Points on this clonotype: Mismatch with germline at one junction end may stem from a read error. V gene TRBV7-2 combines with J gene TRBJ2-7; D not certain. CDR3 size: 14 residues. The germline CDR1 and CDR2 sequences are SGHTA and FQGNSA. CDR3 bases: TGCGCCAGCAGCCAAGCCTATAGCTCCTACGAGCAGTACTTC. As protein: CASSQAYSSYEQYF.

This clonotype was counted a single time. The chain employs TRBV10-3 and TRBJ2-5; TRBD2 agrees at 9 bases. The J call may be faulty, since TRBJ2-1 better matches the DNA end. The germline gives CDR1 ENHRY, CDR2 SYGVKD. The CDR3 covers 16 residues. The CDR3 region has the DNA TGTGCCACCACCGGCGGGGGGGCGGGGGGCTACAATGAGCAGTTCTTC. Its translation is CATTGGGAGGYNEQFF.

This chain connects TRBV6-1 to TRBJ1-2; a possible D gene is TRBD1 (6 bases). The germline V gene encodes CDR1 MNHNS and CDR2 SASEGT. This CDR3 spans 12 amino acids. V shed 7 bases and J shed 8 bases, with 14 bases lying between them. Here the CDR3 DNA reads TGTGCCAGCATCTACAGGGAGTGGGGCTACACCTTC. Amino acid sequence: CASIYREWGYTF.

The genes are TRBV27 and TRBJ2-7; 8 nucleotides agree with TRBD2. V was pared by 5 bases and J by 5 bases, with 8 bases of the junction left unmatched. Germline V CDR1 and CDR2: MNHEY, SMNVEV (reference sequence). The CDR3 has 14 residues. The CDR3 sequence: CASSQAAGAHEQYF. DNA of the CDR3: TGTGCCAGCAGTCAAGCAGCGGGAGCCCACGAGCAGTACTTC.

The chain has TRBV20-1 and TRBJ2-2, with TRBD2 identical over 7 bases. Germline V gene data show CDR1 as DFQATT and CDR2 as SNEGSKA (reference sequence). The CDR3 runs to 17 residues. The ends lost 0 bases at V and 3 bases at J; junction bases unmatched: 10. The CDR3 nucleotides read TGCAGTGCTAGAGATTTCGTCGGTACTAGCGACACCGGGGAGCTGTTTTTT. Protein product: CSARDFVGTSDTGELFF.

This clonotype was seen a single time. The rearrangement joins TRBV2 to TRBJ2-7; D gene ambiguous. Trimming pared 9 bases from V and 4 bases from J, leaving 13 bases between. The CDR3 is 12 amino acids. Per germline, CDR1 SNHLY and CDR2 FYNNEI. CDR3 bases: TGTGCCAGTTCTGACATGCCTTACGAGCAGTACTTC. Translating it yields CASSDMPYEQYF.

The chain links TRBV7-6 to TRBJ1-1; weak D call: TRBD1 (5 bases). V lost 1 base to trimming and J lost 1 base, with 10 bases between them. The CDR3 contains 15 residues. Per germline, CDR1 SGHVS and CDR2 FNYEAQ. The CDR3 DNA sequence: TGTGCCAGCAGCTTAGGGTATGGGGCGAACACTGAAGCTTTCTTT. It codes for CASSLGYGANTEAFF.

The rearrangement links TRBV5-1 to TRBJ1-3, with D tentatively TRBD1 (6 bases). The CDR3 is made up of 14 amino acids. Germline lookup yields CDR1 SGHRS and CDR2 YFSETQ. The ends were cut back, 4 bases at V and 8 bases at J, with 16 bases in the middle. The CDR3 is CASSLWDIWDTIYF. Here the CDR3 DNA reads TGCGCCAGCAGCCTTTGGGACATCTGGGACACCATATATTTT. Using reference TRBV5-1 and TRBJ1-3 for the parts outside the CDR3, the full variable domain is KAGVTQTPRYLIKTRGQQVTLSCSPISGHRSVSWYQQTPGQGLQFLFEYFSETQRNKGNFPGRFSGRQFSNSRSEMNVSTLELGDSALYLCASSLWDIWDTIYFGEGSWLTVV.

The chain links TRBV29-1 to TRBJ1-2; 9 nucleotides agree with TRBD1. The CDR3 contains 11 residues. Germline V gene lookup returns CDR1 SQVTM and CDR2 ANQGSEA. CDR3 coding DNA: TGCAGAGTCGGGACAGGGTATGGCTACACCTTC. This codes for CRVGTGYGYTF.

This clonotype appeared a few times. The chain couples TRBV2 to TRBJ2-7; TRBD2 is a possible D gene (6 bases). The ends were cut back, 7 bases at V and 3 bases at J, with 10 bases in the middle. The CDR3 extends over 12 amino acids. Germline V CDR1 and CDR2: SNHLY, FYNNEI. CDR3 protein: CASTGLIYEQYF. The CDR3 DNA reads as TGTGCCAGCACGGGACTCATCTACGAGCAGTACTTC.

In this sample, this clonotype turned up many times. A read error may account for a junction end that differs from germline. This chain links TRBV29-1 with TRBJ1-2; D ambiguous. Germline CDR1 reads SQVTM; CDR2 reads ANQGSEA. The CDR3 loop spans 9 amino acids. CDR3 nucleotides: TGCAGCGTTGAAAACCATTCTCTGTTC. Amino acid sequence: CSVENHSLF.